This is a list of T cell receptor beta chains from one sample in a study of blood T cells in healthy people across ages. Using its own MiXCR run on the 5' RACE reads, TCRdb lists one record per CDR3 protein. The repertoire holds under 2,000,000 distinct CDR3 sequences, with roughly 50% as singletons. Sequenced sample: blood. All receptors come from a woman aged 35 to 49 in good health. Each CDR3 is given with its conserved first and last residue. Fields, in order: V gene, clone size, D gene, J gene, CDR3 DNA, CDR3 protein. D genes are given only for firm matches. Clone sizes are given selectively: once, few, many, or a class where the clone is expanded.

>TRBV29-1|few|.|TRBJ2-5
TGCAGCGTTGAACGGCAGAACGGGGAGACCCAGTACTTC
CSVERQNGETQYF
>TRBV28|once|.|TRBJ1-2
TGTGCCAACAGTGTCGGGGCTAACTATGGCTACACCTTC
CANSVGANYGYTF
>TRBV7-2|.|.|TRBJ1-2
TGTGCCAGCAGCTCCTGGAACACAGGGTTGGATGGCTACACCTTC
CASSSWNTGLDGYTF
>TRBV9|.|TRBD2|TRBJ2-1
TGTGCCAGCAGCCCGAAGGCGGCGGGGGGGCTCAATGAGCAGTTCTTC
CASSPKAAGGLNEQFF
>TRBV12-3/TRBV12-4|.|.|TRBJ2-7
TGTGCCAGCAGCAGTACGTTCCGACAGTACGGTCCCCACGAGCAGTACTTC
CASSSTFRQYGPHEQYF
>TRBV4-1|.|.|TRBJ2-7
TGCGCCAGCAGCCAAGATCAATGGTGGAACAGGGCCTACGAGCAGTACTTC
CASSQDQWWNRAYEQYF
>TRBV5-1|.|TRBD2|TRBJ2-7
TGCGCCAGCAGCATACTAGCGGGGTCCAATGAGCAGTACTTC
CASSILAGSNEQYF
>TRBV13|.|TRBD2|TRBJ2-1
TGTGCCAGCAGCTTAGGCGGCCTAGCGGGGGGTACTCTTAATGAGCAGTTCTTC
CASSLGGLAGGTLNEQFF
>TRBV6-5|few|.|TRBJ2-3
TGTGCCAGCACCTCTCCAGGGGGCACAGATACGCAGTATTTT
CASTSPGGTDTQYF
>TRBV4-2|.|.|TRBJ2-5
TGTGCCAGCAGCCAAGGTTTAGGCACCGAAGAGACCCAGTACTTC
CASSQGLGTEETQYF